This T cell receptor beta chain was sequenced during a study of cytomegalovirus exposure and HLA in healthy donors. Study-level findings and limits: Several of the most significant clusters appeared linked to common viral pathogens, based on a later analysis.

As to this clone: Its target is not known.

Amplification used 60 Vbeta primers and 13 Jbeta primers. In the original analysis: As a later analysis found, there were around 86 million unique TCR beta chains, of which roughly 11 million were shared. Using immunoSEQ multiplex PCR, the repertoire was profiled, and TCRdb retains in-frame clones only, with some absent. V, J and clone size are taken as reported in that table, and D and trimming were inferred from the DNA itself. The sample shows fewer than 250,000 clones, about 83% of them seen only once. This TCR was recovered from a man aged 40-49 years in good health and CMV-seropositive. Material for sequencing was PBMCs.

The CDR3 DNA follows: TGTGCCAGTCAGTCCGGGGGTGGAGGATCACCCCTCCACTTT. Amino acids: CASQSGGGGSPLHF. V and J are TRBV19 and TRBJ1-6; D is perhaps TRBD1 (5 bases). CDR3 length: 14 residues. Deletions cut 8 bases from V and 10 bases from J, with 18 bases between. Germline V gene lookup returns CDR1 LNHDA and CDR2 SQIVND (reference sequence).